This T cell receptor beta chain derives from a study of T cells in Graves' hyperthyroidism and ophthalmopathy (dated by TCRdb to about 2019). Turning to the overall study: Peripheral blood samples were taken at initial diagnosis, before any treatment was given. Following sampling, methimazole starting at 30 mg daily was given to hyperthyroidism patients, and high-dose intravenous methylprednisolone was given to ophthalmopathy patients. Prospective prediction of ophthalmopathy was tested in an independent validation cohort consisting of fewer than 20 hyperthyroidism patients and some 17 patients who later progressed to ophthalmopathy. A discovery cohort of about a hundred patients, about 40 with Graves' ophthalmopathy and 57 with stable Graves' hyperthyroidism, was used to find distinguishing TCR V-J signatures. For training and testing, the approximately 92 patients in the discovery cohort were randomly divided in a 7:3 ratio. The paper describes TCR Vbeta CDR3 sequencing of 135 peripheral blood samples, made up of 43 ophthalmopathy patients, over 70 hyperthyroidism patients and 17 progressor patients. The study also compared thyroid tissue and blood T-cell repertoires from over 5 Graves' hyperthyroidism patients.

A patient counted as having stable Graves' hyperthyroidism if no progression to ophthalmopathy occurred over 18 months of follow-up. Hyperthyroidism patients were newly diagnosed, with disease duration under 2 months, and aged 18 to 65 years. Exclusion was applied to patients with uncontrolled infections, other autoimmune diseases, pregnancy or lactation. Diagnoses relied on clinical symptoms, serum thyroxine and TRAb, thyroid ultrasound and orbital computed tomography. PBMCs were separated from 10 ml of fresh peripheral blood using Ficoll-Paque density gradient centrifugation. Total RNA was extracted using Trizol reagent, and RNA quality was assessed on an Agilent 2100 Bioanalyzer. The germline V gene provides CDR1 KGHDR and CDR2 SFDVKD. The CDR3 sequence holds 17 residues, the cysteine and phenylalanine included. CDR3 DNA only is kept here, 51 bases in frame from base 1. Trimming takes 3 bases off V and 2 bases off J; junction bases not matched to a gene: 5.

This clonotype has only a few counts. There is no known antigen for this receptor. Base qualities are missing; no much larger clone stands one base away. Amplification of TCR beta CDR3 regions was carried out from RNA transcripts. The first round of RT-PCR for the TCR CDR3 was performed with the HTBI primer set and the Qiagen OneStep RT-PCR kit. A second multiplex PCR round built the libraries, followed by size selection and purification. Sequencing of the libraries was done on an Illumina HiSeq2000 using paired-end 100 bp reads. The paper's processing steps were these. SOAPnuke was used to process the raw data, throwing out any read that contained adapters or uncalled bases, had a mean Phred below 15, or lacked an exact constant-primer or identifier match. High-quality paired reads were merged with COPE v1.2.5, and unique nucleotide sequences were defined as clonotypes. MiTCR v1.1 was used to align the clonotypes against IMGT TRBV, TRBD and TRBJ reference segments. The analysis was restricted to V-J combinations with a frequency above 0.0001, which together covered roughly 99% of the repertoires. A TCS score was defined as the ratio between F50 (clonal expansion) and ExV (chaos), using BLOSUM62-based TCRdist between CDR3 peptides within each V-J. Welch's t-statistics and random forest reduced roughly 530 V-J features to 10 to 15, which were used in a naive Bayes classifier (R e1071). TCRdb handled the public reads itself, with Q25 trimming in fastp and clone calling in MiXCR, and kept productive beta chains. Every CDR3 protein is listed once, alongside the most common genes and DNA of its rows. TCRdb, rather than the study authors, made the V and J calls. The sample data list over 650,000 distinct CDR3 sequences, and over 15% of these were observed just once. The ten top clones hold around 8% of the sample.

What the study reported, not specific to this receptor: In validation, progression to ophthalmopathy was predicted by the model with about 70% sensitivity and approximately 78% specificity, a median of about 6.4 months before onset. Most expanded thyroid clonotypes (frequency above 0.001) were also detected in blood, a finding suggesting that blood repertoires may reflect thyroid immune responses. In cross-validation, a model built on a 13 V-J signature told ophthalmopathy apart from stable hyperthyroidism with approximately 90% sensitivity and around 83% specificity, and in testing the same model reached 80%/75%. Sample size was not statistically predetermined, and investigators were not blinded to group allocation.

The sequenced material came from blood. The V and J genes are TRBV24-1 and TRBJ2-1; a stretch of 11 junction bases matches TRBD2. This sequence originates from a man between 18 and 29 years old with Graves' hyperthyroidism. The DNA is TGTGCCACCAGTGATCCGATTAGCGGGAGGGCCTACAATGAGCAGTTCTTC. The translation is CATSDPISGRAYNEQFF.